This T cell receptor beta chain appears in the sequencing data of a study of blood T cell repertoires in COVID-19. Overall study context: The United States, Italy and Spain provided the acute and convalescent COVID-19 samples. In each case, the material was cDNA or gDNA derived from T cells, B-cell-depleted T cells, or PBMCs.

With 2 bases removed from V and 7 bases from J, the gap between germline ends came to 13 bases. CDR3 length equals 13 residues. The germline CDR1 and CDR2 sequences are SGHDT and YYEEEE. Study processing details: Scientists estimated how many nucleated cells there were by amplifying reference gene primers. The assay was immunoSEQ multiplex PCR, and TCRdb's table has in-frame clones only and misses some. V and J calls and clone size come straight from that table; D and trimming were deduced from the DNA. This table has tens of thousands of clones, around 80% appearing once. The sequenced sample consisted of peripheral blood. The J gene is TRBJ2-7, the V gene TRBV5-6, with a weak D call TRBD2 (6 bases). The sequence came from a human donor in a cohort sampled during active COVID-19. CDR3: CASSFLPSGEQYF. The CDR3 DNA is TGTGCCAGCAGCTTCCTCCCAAGCGGGGAGCAGTACTTC.